The rows below give T cell receptor beta chains drawn from one sample of a study of monozygotic twins with inflammatory bowel disease. For each CDR3 protein, TCRdb gives one entry from its re-call of the 5' RACE reads, without DNA. Recorded for this sample: around 230,000 distinct CDR3 sequences. Sequenced: blood. These receptors originate from a human donor with ulcerative colitis or Crohn's disease, or a healthy co-twin of an affected twin (not recorded which). Each CDR3 is given with its conserved first and last residue. Each record gives: J gene, V gene, CDR3 protein.

TRBJ1-1	TRBV2	CASRGTWGTEAFF
TRBJ2-3	TRBV7-9	CASSLPGTGGLDTQYF
TRBJ2-1	TRBV3-1	CASSQGSGASTEQFF
TRBJ1-2	TRBV15	CATSSPSEGQTLEAHGYTF
TRBJ2-7	TRBV25-1	CASSAGQGTYEQYF
TRBJ2-1	TRBV4-1	CASSQGTGGAEQFF
TRBJ1-2	TRBV6-1	CASSEAHTGGYTF
TRBJ1-1	TRBV14	CASSQDIKGAEAFF
TRBJ1-2	TRBV6-2/TRBV6-3	CAHPKTGDTSTRPGYTF
TRBJ1-1	TRBV20-1	CSAVRGPPGTEAFF
TRBJ1-1	TRBV3-1	CASSRIGENTEAFF
TRBJ2-1	TRBV5-1	CASSSGWSGNEQFF
TRBJ2-3	TRBV5-1	CASSLTPTWRSGDTQYF
TRBJ1-6	TRBV3-1	CASSQESRRQVHF
TRBJ1-6	TRBV20-1	CSARSSRVRSYNSPLHF
TRBJ2-3	TRBV7-7	CASSPGLAGGTDTQYF